This TCR beta chain was identified in a study of T-cell reconstitution after alpha-beta-depleted transplantation in children. TCRbeta library preparation incorporated unique molecular identifiers. One entry per CDR3 protein, called by TCRdb with MiXCR from the PCR reads. Of roughly 150,000 distinct CDR3 sequences listed, roughly 10% were seen once; the top ten hold approximately 13%. This clonotype came up many times. Its matching antigen is unknown. Findings and limits, study-wide: Reportedly, alpha-beta T cells present about two months post-transplant originated from several hundred expanded clones of graft origin.

This clonotype was obtained from a boy aged 2 to 10 with acute myeloid leukemia, due to receive a stem cell transplant. The material sequenced was PBMCs, taken before TCRalphabeta/CD19-depleted stem cell transplant.

For the CDR3, the DNA is TGCAGTGCTAGAGATCAACTAGCGGTGGACGAGACCCAGTACTTC. It translates to CSARDQLAVDETQYF. This rearrangement joins TRBV20-1 to TRBJ2-5, with TRBD2 identical over 8 bases. V was clipped by 0 bases and J by 5 bases; unmatched bases: 8. The V gene's germline CDR1 is DFQATT and CDR2 SNEGSKA (reference sequence). The CDR3 sequence is 15 residues long.